These 24 T cell receptor beta chains came from one sample sequenced in a study of PD-1 blockade in classical Hodgkin lymphoma. Following autologous stem cell transplantation, relapse occurred in every patient, and exposure to brentuximab vedotin varied. The repertoire was sequenced with immunoSEQ multiplex PCR; TCRdb's copy has only in-frame clones and lacks some. This sample has 110,000 or so clones; 89% occur once, and the top ten carry approximately 20%. The source was peripheral blood mononuclear cells (PBMCs), collected before the second cycle of nivolumab. The receptors were gathered from a human donor with classical Hodgkin lymphoma.

This clone was counted a single time. This chain uses TRBV4-1 with TRBJ2-7; 9 bases are a match to TRBD2. Germline CDR1 reads MGHRA; CDR2 reads YSYEKL. This CDR3 region has 17 residues. V lost 0 bases to trimming and J lost 2 bases; unmatched junction nucleotides: 8. The CDR3 DNA is TGCGCCAGCAGCCAAGACCGCGGGGGGGCAGGGACCTACGAGCAGTACTTC. Its translation: CASSQDRGGAGTYEQYF.

The CDR3: CASSVLGFSETGELFF. CDR3 DNA: TGTGCCAGCAGTGTTCTCGGGTTCTCCGAAACCGGGGAGCTGTTTTTT. The rearrangement joins TRBV6-4 to TRBJ2-2, with D uncertain. Per the germline V gene, CDR1 is MRHNA and CDR2 is SNTAGT. The CDR3 has 16 residues. The V end was cut by 4 bases, the J end by 5 bases, with 17 bases between.

The CDR3 loop reads CASSSRPETQYF. The CDR3 DNA is TGTGCCAGCAGTTCCAGGCCAGAGACCCAGTACTTC. This chain joins TRBV27 and TRBJ2-5, with no clear D. This CDR3 comprises 12 residues. V dropped 4 bases and J dropped 4 bases, with 7 bases sitting between them. The germline CDR1 and CDR2 sequences are MNHEY and SMNVEV (reference sequence).

Worth noting for this clone: Other DNA sequences in this sample translate to the same CDR3. V is TRBV7-2 and J is TRBJ1-1, with D perhaps TRBD1 (6 bases). Trimming removed 0 bases at V and 5 bases at J, with 7 bases between. This CDR3 has 13 amino acids. Germline V gives CDR1 SGHTA, CDR2 FQGNSA. This chain's CDR3 is CASSLARGTEAFF. Here the CDR3 DNA reads TGTGCCAGCAGCTTAGCGAGGGGGACTGAAGCTTTCTTT.

This rearrangement joins TRBV5-1 to TRBJ2-3, with D unresolved. Germline V gives CDR1 SGHRS, CDR2 YFSETQ. There are 12 residues in the CDR3. V was trimmed by 4 bases and J by 1 base, leaving 4 bases between them. CDR3 sequence: CASSLRTDTQYF. CDR3 sequence (DNA): TGCGCCAGCAGCCTCCGCACAGATACGCAGTATTTT.

The genes are TRBV27 and TRBJ2-3; TRBD2 matches 8 bases. This CDR3 contains 17 residues. CDR1 MNHEY and CDR2 SMNVEV come from the germline V gene (reference sequence). Losses at the gene ends were 6 bases for V and 4 bases for J; bases not matched to a gene: 15. This CDR3 is CASSLSATSAYPDTQYF. In DNA form, the CDR3 reads TGTGCCAGCAGCCTTTCTGCGACTAGCGCTTACCCAGATACGCAGTATTTT.

This clone was counted once. The rearrangement uses TRBV5-1 and TRBJ1-1; tentative D call: TRBD1 (6 bases). The length of the CDR3 is 15 residues. Germline CDR1 reads SGHRS; CDR2 reads YFSETQ. The V and J ends lost 4 bases and 7 bases respectively, with 20 bases between them. CDR3 bases: TGCGCCAGCAGCCTAGGTTCGACAGGCGTACTTGAAGCTTTCTTT. Residues: CASSLGSTGVLEAFF.

The rearrangement joins TRBV6-6 to TRBJ1-2; weak D call: TRBD1 (5 bases). V was cut by 6 bases and J by 8 bases, with 10 bases left in between. CDR1 and CDR2 from the germline V gene are MNHNY and SVGAGI (reference sequence). The CDR3 contains 11 residues. The CDR3 here is CASRAGSGYTF. CDR3 bases: TGTGCCAGCAGAGCAGGGTCCGGCTACACCTTC.

The chain employs TRBV7-9 and TRBJ2-7; either TRBD1 or TRBD2 may supply D (5 bases each). Looked up from germline, CDR1 is SEHNR and CDR2 is FQNEAQ (reference sequence). CDR3 size: 15 residues. Trimming took 0 bases from V and 5 from J, leaving 14 bases between them. Here the CDR3 reads CASSLALGEYDEQYF. The CDR3 region has the DNA TGTGCCAGCAGCTTAGCGTTGGGGGAGTATGACGAGCAGTACTTC.

The table lists this clone with a few counts. This sequence joins TRBV19 and TRBJ2-7, with 8 nucleotides matching TRBD2. The ends lost 8 bases at V and 2 bases at J; junction bases unmatched: 5. Per the germline V gene, CDR1 is LNHDA and CDR2 is SQIVND (reference sequence). The CDR3 runs to 13 residues. CDR3 sequence: CASGGLDTYEQYF. CDR3 nucleotide sequence: TGTGCCAGTGGGGGACTAGATACCTACGAGCAGTACTTC.

The rearrangement joins TRBV29-1 to TRBJ1-2; D possibly corresponds to TRBD1 (5 bases). The CDR3 loop spans 14 amino acids. CDR1 is SQVTM and CDR2 is ANQGSEA in the germline V gene. With 0 bases removed from V and 4 bases from J, the gap between germline ends came to 12 bases. This chain's CDR3 is CSVEDRWGSYGYTF. CDR3 bases: TGCAGCGTTGAAGATCGTTGGGGGAGCTATGGCTACACCTTC. The full variable domain, in which reference TRBV29-1 and TRBJ1-2 provide the parts outside the CDR3, is SAVISQKPSRDICQRGTSLTIQCQVDSQVTMMFWYRQQPGQSLTLIATANQGSEATYESGFVIDKFPISRPNLTFSTLTVSNMSPEDSSIYLCSVEDRWGSYGYTFGSGTRLTVV.

V is TRBV4-3 and J is TRBJ2-3; 9 bases align to TRBD2. Germline values: CDR1 LGHNA, CDR2 YSLEER. The ends lost 1 base at V and 2 bases at J; junction bases unmatched: 1. The CDR3 is 15 residues long. This chain's CDR3 is CASSQGLAATDTQYF. CDR3 in DNA: TGCGCCAGCAGCCAAGGACTAGCGGCCACAGATACGCAGTATTTT.

The genes are TRBV5-1 and TRBJ2-7; no reliable D call. The CDR3 is 14 residues long. Germline V CDR1 and CDR2: SGHRS, YFSETQ. V lost 2 bases and J 5 bases, leaving 14 bases between the germline ends. CDR3 coding DNA: TGCGCCAGCAGCTTTGTCTCACTGGACCACGAGCAGTACTTC. Translating it yields CASSFVSLDHEQYF.

The count of this clone is one. The CDR3 is CASSEFATTGQYF. CDR3 nucleotide sequence: TGTGCCAGCAGTGAATTTGCGACCACGGGGCAGTACTTC. The genes are TRBV25-1 and TRBJ2-5; a possible D gene is TRBD2 (5 bases). Germline V gene sequence: CDR1 MGHDK, CDR2 SYGVNS. The CDR3 sequence is 13 residues long. The V end lost 1 base, the J end lost 11 bases, and 14 bases lay between the germline ends.

The chain couples TRBV28 to TRBJ1-1; D unresolved. Germline V gene lookup returns CDR1 MDHEN and CDR2 SYDVKM. The CDR3 sequence is 11 residues long. Trimming took off 7 bases at V and 5 bases at J, with 8 bases between the two ends. CDR3 amino acids: CASTLGTEAFF. For the CDR3, the DNA is TGTGCCAGCACCCTCGGAACTGAAGCTTTCTTT.

The rearrangement joins TRBV4-3 to TRBJ2-1; perhaps TRBD1 as D (5 bases). CDR1 is LGHNA, CDR2 YSLEER, per germline. The CDR3 is made up of 15 amino acids. Trimming shortened V by 1 base and J by 4 bases, and 11 bases separated the two germline ends. The CDR3 sequence is CASSQVRTFYNEQFF. CDR3 sequence (DNA): TGCGCCAGCAGCCAAGTCAGGACATTTTACAATGAGCAGTTCTTC.

The chain has TRBV5-4 and TRBJ2-1, with TRBD1 identical over 8 bases. V gave up 1 base and J gave up 9 bases; unmatched junction bases: 12. The germline CDR1 and CDR2 sequences are SGHNT and YYREEE (reference sequence). The CDR3 is 16 residues long. The CDR3 sequence: CASSLWPRGLSSEQFF. For the CDR3, the DNA is TGTGCCAGCAGCTTGTGGCCCAGGGGGCTTTCAAGTGAGCAGTTCTTC.

V is TRBV6-6 and J is TRBJ2-2; 7 bases match TRBD2. The V segment lost 2 bases and the J segment 7 bases; nucleotides outside the gene matches: 4. This CDR3 comprises 14 residues. The germline gives CDR1 MNHNY, CDR2 SVGAGI (reference sequence). CDR3 nucleotides: TGTGCCAGCAGTTACGGCGGGAGTGGCGGGGAGCTGTTTTTT. Protein sequence: CASSYGGSGGELFF.

The chain joins TRBV15 to TRBJ1-2, with D perhaps TRBD1 (6 bases). The CDR3 is made up of 16 amino acids. CDR1 and CDR2 from the germline V gene are LNHNV and YYDKDF (reference sequence). Trimming left V 0 bases short and J 4 bases short, with 15 bases between. The DNA for the CDR3 is TGTGCCACCAGCAGAGATAGACAGGTCTATGGCTATGGCTACACCTTC. This translates into CATSRDRQVYGYGYTF.

This clone came up once. This chain connects TRBV6-1 to TRBJ1-3; a weak D match, TRBD1 (5 bases). Germline values: CDR1 MNHNS, CDR2 SASEGT. This CDR3 contains 19 residues. V was trimmed by 4 bases and J by 0 bases, leaving 22 bases between them. The CDR3: CASSGRVGQETASGNTIYF. CDR3 coding DNA: TGTGCCAGCAGTGGGCGGGTGGGGCAGGAGACAGCCTCTGGAAACACCATATATTTT.

This chain links TRBV19 with TRBJ1-5; D possibly corresponds to TRBD1 (6 bases). This CDR3 has 16 amino acids. Germline-derived CDR1 and CDR2 are LNHDA and SQIVND (reference sequence). The germline V and J ends were trimmed by 7 bases and 7 bases, with 23 bases remaining between them. CDR3 nucleotide sequence: TGTGCCAGTACCTCCCCCGCGGGGGCCGCCAGACAGCCCCAGCATTTT. Its translation is CASTSPAGAARQPQHF. Full variable domain (remainder filled in from reference TRBV19 and TRBJ1-5): DGGITQSPKYLFRKEGQNVTLSCEQNLNHDAMYWYRQDPGQGLRLIYYSQIVNDFQKGDIAEGYSVSREKKESFPLTVTSAQKNPTAFYLCASTSPAGAARQPQHFGDGTRLSIL.

This chain joins TRBV5-1 and TRBJ1-5; tentatively, D is TRBD1 (6 bases). The CDR3 has 17 residues. Trimming took off 4 bases at V and 4 bases at J, with 21 bases between the two ends. Germline V gives CDR1 SGHRS, CDR2 YFSETQ. The CDR3 sequence: CASSTRDMGLLNQPQHF. CDR3 in DNA: TGCGCCAGCAGCACCAGGGACATGGGACTTCTGAATCAGCCCCAGCATTTT.

This clone was seen just once. The chain couples TRBV5-4 to TRBJ1-1, with 7 bases matching TRBD1. CDR1 and CDR2 (germline): SGHNT, YYREEE (reference sequence). The J segment lost 6 bases and the V segment lost 3 bases, leaving 8 bases of the junction unmatched. This CDR3 region has 14 residues. This CDR3 is CASSWTGASAEAFF. DNA for the CDR3: TGTGCCAGCAGCTGGACAGGAGCTTCGGCTGAAGCTTTCTTT.

This clone was recorded only once. This chain links TRBV5-8 with TRBJ1-1, with 9 bases lining up with TRBD1. The trim removed 3 bases at V and 5 bases at J, leaving 2 bases unmatched. The germline V gene encodes CDR1 SGHTS and CDR2 YDEGEE. The length of the CDR3 is 13 residues. CDR3 nucleotides: TGTGCCAGCAGCTGGGGGACAGGGACTGAAGCTTTCTTT. It codes for CASSWGTGTEAFF. Full variable domain (missing parts from reference TRBV5-8 and TRBJ1-1): EAGVTQSPTHLIKTRGQQATLRCSPISGHTSVYWYQQALGLGLQFLLWYDEGEERNRGNFPPRFSGRQFPNYSSELNVNALELEDSALYLCASSWGTGTEAFFGQGTRLTVV.